This T cell receptor beta chain is from a study of shared clonotypes between healthy human individuals. TCRdb's table, derived via immunoSEQ multiplex PCR, lists solely in-frame clones and lacks some. The table has millions of clones, about 94% seen once; the top ten hold about 1.1%. Naive CD8 cells lacked CD45RO and underwent positive selection for CCR7, leaving out terminally differentiated effector memory CD45RA+ cells. Study-wide points: Since donors were few, the genetic and exposure-history diversity represented was limited.

With regard to this clone: What it binds is not known. In the same sample, other DNA sequences code for this CDR3.

Looked up from germline, CDR1 is SEHNR and CDR2 is FQNEAQ (reference sequence). With 5 bases clipped from V and 0 bases from J, the junction kept 7 bases outside the gene matches. The CDR3 loop spans 15 amino acids. The sample consisted of naive CD8+ T cells sorted from blood. The rearrangement uses TRBV7-9 and TRBJ2-7; 7 bases align to TRBD1. The TCR was taken from a man younger than 30 in good health. The CDR3, as DNA: TGTGCCAGCAGCCCTGGACAGGCAGCCTCCTACGAGCAGTACTTC. It is translated as CASSPGQAASYEQYF. Filled out from reference TRBV7-9 and TRBJ2-7, the complete variable domain reads DTGVSQNPRHKITKRGQNVTFRCDPISEHNRLYWYRQTLGQGPEFLTYFQNEAQLEKSRLLSDRFSAERPKGSFSTLEIQRTEQGDSAMYLCASSPGQAASYEQYFGPGTRLTVT.